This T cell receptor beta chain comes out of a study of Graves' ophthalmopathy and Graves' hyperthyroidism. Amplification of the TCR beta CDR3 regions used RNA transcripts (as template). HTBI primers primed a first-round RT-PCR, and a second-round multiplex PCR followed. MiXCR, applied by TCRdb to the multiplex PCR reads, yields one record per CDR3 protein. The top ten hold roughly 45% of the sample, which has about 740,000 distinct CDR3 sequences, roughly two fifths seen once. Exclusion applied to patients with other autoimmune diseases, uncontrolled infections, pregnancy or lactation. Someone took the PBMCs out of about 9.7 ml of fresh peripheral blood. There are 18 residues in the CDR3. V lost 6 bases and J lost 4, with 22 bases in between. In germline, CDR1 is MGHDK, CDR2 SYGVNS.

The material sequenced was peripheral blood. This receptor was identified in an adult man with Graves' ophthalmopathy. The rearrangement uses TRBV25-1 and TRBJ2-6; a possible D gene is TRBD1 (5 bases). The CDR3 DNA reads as TGTGCCAGCAGCTTAAATTGGGGCTGGAGCCCCGGGGCCAACGTCCTGACTTTC. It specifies CASSLNWGWSPGANVLTF.